Below are 30 T cell receptor beta chains sequenced from a single sample in a study of Graves' ophthalmopathy and Graves' hyperthyroidism (dated by TCRdb to the late 2010s). Sequencing instrument: Illumina HiSeq 2000. For repertoire sequencing, the TCR beta CDR3 regions were amplified from RNA transcripts. The first round of RT-PCR was done with HTBI primers and the Qiagen OneStep RT-PCR kit, and was followed by a second round of multiplex PCR, then size selection and purification. The raw public reads went through TCRdb reprocessing: fastp at Q25, MiXCR clone calling, in-frame beta chains kept. Identical CDR3 protein sequences are pooled into one entry, listed with their most common genes and DNA. In all, the sample holds 350,000 to 450,000 distinct CDR3 sequences, and more than 20% of those were seen once. The leading ten clones occupy around 3.1% of the sample. The sequencing input was peripheral blood. These receptors came from a woman aged 18 to 35 with stable Graves' hyperthyroidism. Donor details come from another sample of the same person, matched by shared clones.

This clonotype was detected many times. The chain recombines TRBV14 with TRBJ1-2; no firm D call. This CDR3 spans 13 amino acids. Trimming removed 2 bases from V and 5 bases from J, with 9 bases in between. Germline CDR1 reads SGHDN; CDR2 reads FVKESK. CDR3 sequence (DNA): TGTGCCAGCAGCCAACTGGCGGGGTATGGCTACACCTTC. This translates into CASSQLAGYGYTF. Full variable domain (rest looked up from reference TRBV14 and TRBJ1-2): EAGVTQFPSHSVIEKGQTVTLRCDPISGHDNLYWYRRVMGKEIKFLLHFVKESKQDESGMPNNRFLAERTGGTYSTLKVQPAELEDSGVYFCASSQLAGYGYTFGSGTRLTVV.

This clonotype was counted ten times or more. The chain uses TRBV5-1 and TRBJ2-6; TRBD1 might be the D (6 bases). The CDR3 runs to 15 residues. V dropped 2 bases and J dropped 3 bases, with 9 bases sitting between them. Germline assignment: CDR1 SGHRS and CDR2 YFSETQ. As DNA, the CDR3 is TGCGCCAGCAGCTTACAGGGTTTTGGGGCCAACGTCCTGACTTTC. Translated: CASSLQGFGANVLTF.

The table lists this clonotype with a few counts. The J gene is TRBJ1-1, the V gene TRBV18; possible D gene TRBD1, 6 bases. This CDR3 is built from 17 residues. The V end lost 2 bases, the J end lost 1 base, and 17 bases lay between the germline ends. The germline V gene encodes CDR1 KGHSH and CDR2 LQKENI. The CDR3 nucleotides read TGTGCCAGCTCACCAAGACAGGCGGGAGGTGGGAACACTGAAGCTTTCTTT. Its protein product is CASSPRQAGGGNTEAFF.

This clonotype occurred many times. CDR3 nucleotide sequence: TGTGCCAGCAGTACCTGGGGGCGGCGGGAGGGCCGATACGAGCAGTACTTC. Its protein is CASSTWGRREGRYEQYF. The V gene is TRBV28, the J gene TRBJ2-7; 9 bases fit TRBD2. This CDR3 comprises 17 residues. The V segment lost 5 bases and the J segment 4 bases; nucleotides outside the gene matches: 15. CDR1 and CDR2 from the germline V gene are MDHEN and SYDVKM.

The count of this clonotype is one. CDR3 protein: CASSQALQRGSETQYF. In nucleotides, the CDR3 is TGTGCCAGCAGCCAAGCCCTTCAGCGGGGCAGCGAGACCCAGTACTTC. This chain uses TRBV14 with TRBJ2-5; 7 bases are shared with TRBD2. The germline V gene encodes CDR1 SGHDN and CDR2 FVKESK. After removal of 1 base from V and 5 bases from J, the junction contained 10 bases not matched to a gene. There are 16 residues in the CDR3.

A note on this clonotype: Being one base from a much bigger clone, this may be a read error. The conserved final phenylalanine or tryptophan is absent from the CDR3, which likely points to a read error. The chain combines TRBV19 with TRBJ2-7, with D unclear. The V gene lost 3 bases and the J gene lost 4 bases, with 7 bases spanning the gap. CDR3 length: 12 residues. Germline V gene lookup returns CDR1 LNHDA and CDR2 SQIVND (reference sequence). CDR3 loop: CASSMLGYEQYY. The CDR3 region has the DNA TGTGCCAGTAGTATGCTCGGGTACGAGCAGTACTAC.

This clonotype has ten or more counts. The chain uses TRBV4-1 and TRBJ2-7, with D perhaps matching TRBD2 (5 bases). With 0 bases removed from V and 0 bases from J, the gap between germline ends came to 15 bases. The CDR3 runs 17 residues. From germline, CDR1 is MGHRA and CDR2 YSYEKL. The CDR3 is CASSQEVVALFSYEQYF. The CDR3 DNA sequence: TGCGCCAGCAGCCAAGAGGTGGTAGCGCTGTTCTCCTACGAGCAGTACTTC.

This clonotype was seen many times. V is TRBV15 and J is TRBJ2-5, with 7 bases matching TRBD2. Germline trimming cut 4 bases from V and 2 bases from J; bases unmatched to any gene: 7. Looked up from germline, CDR1 is LNHNV and CDR2 is YYDKDF (reference sequence). CDR3 size: 15 residues. The CDR3 loop reads CATSTPAGKQETQYF. The CDR3 DNA reads as TGTGCCACCAGCACTCCAGCGGGAAAACAAGAGACCCAGTACTTC.

The table lists this clonotype with many counts. The chain carries TRBV7-8 and TRBJ2-7; TRBD2 agrees at 8 bases. Unmatched junction bases numbered 8, after V lost 5 bases and J lost 2 bases. Germline assignment: CDR1 SGHVS and CDR2 FQNEAQ. The CDR3 length is 15 residues. The CDR3 nucleotides are TGTGCCAGCAGCCCCCGGGGGGGGTCTACCTACGAGCAGTACTTC. Translating gives CASSPRGGSTYEQYF. Variable domain in full (rest from reference TRBV7-8 and TRBJ2-7): GAGVSQSPRYKVAKRGQDVALRCDPISGHVSLFWYQQALGQGPEFLTYFQNEAQLDKSGLPSDRFFAERPEGSVSTLKIQRTQQEDSAVYLCASSPRGGSTYEQYFGPGTRLTVT.

The sample holds many counts of this clonotype. V is TRBV19 and J is TRBJ2-7, with TRBD2 identical over 7 bases. The CDR3 sequence is 12 residues long. With 10 bases clipped from V and 2 bases from J, the junction kept 5 bases outside the gene matches. Looked up from germline, CDR1 is LNHDA and CDR2 is SQIVND (reference sequence). The CDR3 DNA follows: TGTGCCACTGGACTAGGGGCCTACGAGCAGTACTTC. Translation gives CATGLGAYEQYF. Full variable domain (outside the CDR3, taken from reference TRBV19 and TRBJ2-7): DGGITQSPKYLFRKEGQNVTLSCEQNLNHDAMYWYRQDPGQGLRLIYYSQIVNDFQKGDIAEGYSVSREKKESFPLTVTSAQKNPTAFYLCATGLGAYEQYFGPGTRLTVT.

V gene TRBV7-6 combines with J gene TRBJ1-5; 7 nucleotides match TRBD1. The CDR3 loop spans 14 amino acids. Germline assignment: CDR1 SGHVS and CDR2 FNYEAQ. V trimming: 6 bases; J trimming: 3 bases; junction bases outside the gene matches: 5. CDR3 residues: CASSAGTDNQPQHF. The CDR3 DNA sequence: TGTGCCAGCAGTGCCGGGACAGACAATCAGCCCCAGCATTTT.

The chain is built from TRBV20-1 and TRBJ2-7; D ambiguous. CDR1 is DFQATT, CDR2 SNEGSKA, per germline (reference sequence). The CDR3 runs 12 residues. V dropped 3 bases and J dropped 6 bases, with 12 bases sitting between them. The CDR3: CSASELPAEQYF. The CDR3 DNA reads as TGCAGTGCTAGCGAATTACCGGCCGAGCAGTACTTC.

This clonotype was recorded at least ten times. The chain is built from TRBV2 and TRBJ2-2; D tentatively reads TRBD1 or TRBD2 (5 bases each). V was shortened by 6 bases and J by 5 bases, with 10 bases between the two germline ends. Looked up from germline, CDR1 is SNHLY and CDR2 is FYNNEI. This CDR3 is 13 amino acids long. CDR3 amino acids: CASSRGETGELFF. The CDR3 nucleotides read TGTGCCAGCAGCCGAGGGGAGACCGGGGAGCTGTTTTTT.

The chain is built from TRBV27 and TRBJ2-7, with D perhaps matching TRBD1 (5 bases). There are 16 residues in the CDR3. V was clipped by 0 bases and J by 2 bases, with 14 bases between them. In germline, CDR1 is MNHEY, CDR2 SMNVEV (reference sequence). The CDR3, as DNA: TGTGCCAGCAGTTTATCTCACAGGCTACCGACCTACGAGCAGTACTTC. This gives the protein CASSLSHRLPTYEQYF.

The chain couples TRBV20-1 to TRBJ2-7; a possible D gene is TRBD1 (6 bases). Trimming shortened V by 0 bases and J by 2 bases, and 14 bases separated the two germline ends. CDR1 and CDR2 from the germline V gene are DFQATT and SNEGSKA (reference sequence). There are 15 residues in the CDR3. CDR3 nucleotides: TGCAGTGCTAGAGACGCGGCAGGGGCCACCTACGAGCAGTACTTC. Amino acid sequence: CSARDAAGATYEQYF.

V usage is TRBV2 and J usage is TRBJ1-1; D perhaps matches TRBD1 (5 bases). The CDR3 runs to 15 residues. Trimming removed 1 base from V and 3 bases from J, with 12 bases in between. CDR1 and CDR2 (germline): SNHLY, FYNNEI. The CDR3 loop reads CASSEDVGAYTEAFF. The DNA of the CDR3 is TGTGCCAGCAGTGAAGATGTAGGGGCCTACACTGAAGCTTTCTTT.

This clonotype has ten or more counts. Here the CDR3 DNA reads TGTGCCAGTAGTAGGTCCCGCGGACAGGGAGGGGGTCAGCCCCAGCATTTT. Translating it yields CASSRSRGQGGGQPQHF. The chain carries TRBV19 and TRBJ1-5; 8 bases map to TRBD1. Germline loops: CDR1 LNHDA, CDR2 SQIVND (reference sequence). The trim removed 4 bases at V and 6 bases at J, leaving 14 bases unmatched. CDR3 length: 17 residues.

This clonotype has ten or more counts. The chain carries TRBV4-1 and TRBJ1-6; the D is unclear. Germline assignment: CDR1 MGHRA and CDR2 YSYEKL. V was cut by 2 bases and J by 8 bases, with 10 bases left in between. CDR3 length equals 14 residues. The CDR3 DNA is TGCGCCAGCAGCCAACGAGACACCGATTCACCCCTCCACTTT. It encodes CASSQRDTDSPLHF.

This clonotype was seen ten or more times. The chain carries TRBV5-1 and TRBJ1-5, with D maybe TRBD1 (6 bases). Germline-derived CDR1 and CDR2 are SGHRS and YFSETQ. CDR3 length equals 15 residues. Trimming cost V 1 base and J 2 bases, with 10 bases left between them. The CDR3 nucleotides read TGCGCCAGCAGCTTGTCAGGGGTTGGCAATCAGCCCCAGCATTTT. Translated: CASSLSGVGNQPQHF.

The J gene is TRBJ1-2, the V gene TRBV9, with TRBD1 identical over 7 bases. V shed 4 bases, J shed 3 bases, and the junction held 15 bases outside the gene matches. This CDR3 contains 17 residues. Germline CDR1 reads SGDLS; CDR2 reads YYNGEE. CDR3: CASSSRQGGDFYYGYTF. DNA for the CDR3: TGTGCCAGCAGCTCACGACAGGGCGGAGATTTTTACTATGGCTACACCTTC.

The CDR3 sequence: CASSYYLTAYTQYF. The DNA for the CDR3 is TGTGCCAGCAGTTATTATCTGACCGCATATACGCAGTATTTT. This sequence joins TRBV6-2 or TRBV6-3 and TRBJ2-3; no reliable D call. Trimming removed 3 bases from V and 7 bases from J, with 14 bases in between. The CDR3 is made up of 14 amino acids. CDR1 and CDR2 (germline): MNHEY, SVGEGT.

This clonotype was found once. The chain uses TRBV5-6 and TRBJ1-2; D unclear. The CDR3 loop spans 11 amino acids. V lost 2 bases and J 6 bases, leaving 5 bases between the germline ends. From germline, CDR1 is SGHDT and CDR2 YYEEEE. The CDR3 region has the DNA TGTGCCAGCAGCTTCGGTAATGGCTACACCTTC. Protein product: CASSFGNGYTF.

This clonotype was counted at least ten times. The rearrangement joins TRBV4-1 to TRBJ2-5; tentatively, D is TRBD1 (6 bases). Germline CDR1 and CDR2: MGHRA and YSYEKL. CDR3 length: 12 amino acids. The germline V and J ends were trimmed by 4 bases and 7 bases, with 10 bases remaining between them. The CDR3 here is CASSPRGGTQYF. The CDR3 bases are TGCGCCAGCAGCCCAAGAGGGGGGACCCAGTACTTC.

Ten or more counts support this clonotype. The J gene is TRBJ2-5, the V gene TRBV25-1, with 9 bases matching TRBD2. Looked up from germline, CDR1 is MGHDK and CDR2 is SYGVNS. CDR3 length equals 14 residues. The V segment lost 7 bases and the J segment 4 bases; nucleotides outside the gene matches: 7. In DNA form, the CDR3 reads TGTGCCAGCAACGCTTTAGCGGGAGCAGAGACCCAGTACTTC. Residues: CASNALAGAETQYF.

Remarks on this clonotype: One base away lies a much larger clone, so this may be a sequencing read error. In DNA form, the CDR3 reads TGTGCCAGCGAGACGACCAGGGTGTATAGCAAGCAGCCCCAGCATTTT. Translated, it gives CASETTRVYSKQPQHF. The chain uses TRBV28 and TRBJ1-5; perhaps TRBD1 as D (5 bases). In germline, CDR1 is MDHEN, CDR2 SYDVKM. The CDR3 covers 16 residues.

This clonotype appeared a few times. CDR3 protein: CASSPPVARTTEAFF. As DNA, the CDR3 is TGTGCCAGCTCACCACCCGTCGCCCGAACCACTGAAGCTTTCTTT. The chain joins TRBV18 to TRBJ1-1; D gene uncertain. The ends were cut back, 0 bases at V and 4 bases at J, with 12 bases in the middle. The CDR3 spans 15 residues. The germline gives CDR1 KGHSH, CDR2 LQKENI.

This clonotype was recorded at least ten times. This chain joins TRBV25-1 and TRBJ2-7; 11 bases map to TRBD1. The CDR3 is made up of 13 amino acids. Germline-derived CDR1 and CDR2 are MGHDK and SYGVNS. After removal of 10 bases from V and 2 bases from J, the junction contained 4 bases not matched to a gene. CDR3 sequence (DNA): TGTGCCATCGGGACAGGGGGTCCCTACGAGCAGTACTTC. Residues: CAIGTGGPYEQYF.

In its sample, this clonotype was seen many times. This rearrangement joins TRBV19 to TRBJ2-7, with 14 nucleotides matching TRBD2. Germline trimming cut 6 bases from V and 0 bases from J; bases unmatched to any gene: 7. Germline CDR1 LNHDA, CDR2 SQIVND (reference sequence). The CDR3 totals 17 residues. The CDR3, as DNA: TGTGCCAGTAGCTGGGGACTAGCGGGAGCCCTCTCCTACGAGCAGTACTTC. This codes for CASSWGLAGALSYEQYF.

This clonotype has only a few counts. The CDR3 loop reads CASSQGNGELFF. The DNA for the CDR3 is TGTGCCAGCAGCCAAGGGAACGGGGAGCTGTTTTTT. The V call is TRBV12-3 or TRBV12-4, the J call TRBJ2-2; D gene uncertain. Trimming removed 6 bases from V and 7 bases from J, with 9 bases in between. The CDR3 length is 12 residues.

This clonotype was observed at least ten times. The CDR3 protein is CASSRRDGAQETQYF. The CDR3 DNA is TGTGCCAGTAGCCGCCGGGACGGTGCACAAGAGACCCAGTACTTC. The rearrangement uses TRBV19 and TRBJ2-5, with D perhaps given as TRBD1 or TRBD2 (5 bases each). Germline lookup yields CDR1 LNHDA and CDR2 SQIVND (reference sequence). The CDR3 consists of 15 residues. Trimming removed 6 bases from V and 2 bases from J, with 16 bases in between.